A selection of T cell receptor beta chains follows, all from one sample in a study of shared clonotypes between healthy human individuals. Here immunoSEQ multiplex PCR was the method, and the copy in TCRdb shows in-frame clones only, minus some. The data contain under 1,100,000 clones, around 82% of them singletons. The sample comprised memory CD4+ T cells from PBMCs. The receptor source for this set is a man aged 18 to 29 in good health. Some clones in this sample may be carry-over from other donors' samples. The CDR3 runs from the conserved cysteine through the conserved F or W. The D gene is left open where the match is weak. Clone size appears in some rows only: once, few, many, or a class for an expanded clone.

d_gene: TRBD2; j_gene: TRBJ2-5; abundance: .; v_gene: TRBV19; CDR3nt: TGTGCCAGTAGTAACACAATGGGACTAGCGGGAGAGACCCAGTACTTC; CDR3aa: CASSNTMGLAGETQYF
d_gene: .; j_gene: TRBJ2-3; abundance: few; v_gene: TRBV6-1; CDR3nt: TGTGCCAGCAGTGAAGGGGGAGGCCGCTATACGCAGTATTTT; CDR3aa: CASSEGGGRYTQYF
d_gene: .; j_gene: TRBJ2-4; abundance: .; v_gene: TRBV7-2; CDR3nt: TGTGCCAGCAGCCCCGGGGGTAACATTCAGTACTTC; CDR3aa: CASSPGGNIQYF
d_gene: .; j_gene: TRBJ2-7; abundance: .; v_gene: TRBV30; CDR3nt: TGTGCCTGGAGTTCACATGGCAGCGGCGAGCAGTACTTC; CDR3aa: CAWSSHGSGEQYF
d_gene: .; j_gene: TRBJ2-3; abundance: .; v_gene: TRBV4-1; CDR3nt: TGCGCCAGCAGCCAACGAAGACAGGCCGGGCTAGCTTCAGGAGATACGCAGTATTTT; CDR3aa: CASSQRRQAGLASGDTQYF
d_gene: .; j_gene: TRBJ2-5; abundance: .; v_gene: TRBV29-1; CDR3nt: TGCAGCGTTGATTTGGACGGGTCGGAGACCCAGTACTTC; CDR3aa: CSVDLDGSETQYF
d_gene: .; j_gene: TRBJ2-5; abundance: .; v_gene: TRBV5-4; CDR3nt: TGTGCCAGCAGAGATGCCACAGGGGAGACCCAGTACTTC; CDR3aa: CASRDATGETQYF
d_gene: .; j_gene: TRBJ1-5; abundance: .; v_gene: TRBV6-1; CDR3nt: TGTGCCAGCAGTGAATCCGATCGTCAGCCCCAGCATTTT; CDR3aa: CASSESDRQPQHF
d_gene: .; j_gene: TRBJ1-4; abundance: .; v_gene: TRBV7-9; CDR3nt: TGTGCCAGCAGCTATACGACAGACCTTAATGAAAAACTGTTTTTT; CDR3aa: CASSYTTDLNEKLFF
d_gene: TRBD1; j_gene: TRBJ1-1; abundance: .; v_gene: TRBV28; CDR3nt: TGTGCCAGCGGGACAGGGGGCACTGAAGCTTTCTTT; CDR3aa: CASGTGGTEAFF
d_gene: TRBD1; j_gene: TRBJ2-2; abundance: .; v_gene: TRBV29-1; CDR3nt: TGCAGCGCTGACAGGGCGAGCGGGGAGCTGTTTTTT; CDR3aa: CSADRASGELFF
d_gene: .; j_gene: TRBJ1-3; abundance: .; v_gene: TRBV5-5; CDR3nt: TGTGCCAGCAGGCCAGACGGGTCTGGAAACACCATATATTTT; CDR3aa: CASRPDGSGNTIYF
d_gene: .; j_gene: TRBJ2-1; abundance: .; v_gene: TRBV5-1; CDR3nt: TGCGCCAGCAGCCAAGGGAGCTCCTACAATGAGCAGTTCTTC; CDR3aa: CASSQGSSYNEQFF
d_gene: .; j_gene: TRBJ1-1; abundance: .; v_gene: TRBV28; CDR3nt: TGTGCCAGCAGCCCCGGGACCCTCGGGAACACTGAAGCTTTCTTT; CDR3aa: CASSPGTLGNTEAFF
d_gene: .; j_gene: TRBJ2-1; abundance: .; v_gene: TRBV5-1; CDR3nt: TGCGCCAGCAAGGGAGGCGTCGATGAGCAGTTCTTC; CDR3aa: CASKGGVDEQFF
d_gene: .; j_gene: TRBJ1-3; abundance: .; v_gene: TRBV28; CDR3nt: TGTGCCAGCAGTTTAAGCCGGTTCGGAAACACCATATATTTT; CDR3aa: CASSLSRFGNTIYF
d_gene: .; j_gene: TRBJ1-1; abundance: many; v_gene: TRBV6-6; CDR3nt: TGTGCCAGCAGTTTTGGGGGCGGGGACACTGAAGCTTTCTTT; CDR3aa: CASSFGGGDTEAFF
d_gene: .; j_gene: TRBJ1-2; abundance: .; v_gene: TRBV29-1; CDR3nt: TGCAGCGTTTTTGAGGGGGACGTCTATGGCTACACCTTC; CDR3aa: CSVFEGDVYGYTF
d_gene: .; j_gene: TRBJ1-2; abundance: .; v_gene: TRBV5-1; CDR3nt: TGCGCCAGCAGCATACCGACAGGCCCCCATGGCTACACCTTC; CDR3aa: CASSIPTGPHGYTF
d_gene: .; j_gene: TRBJ2-2; abundance: .; v_gene: TRBV15; CDR3nt: TGTGCCACCAGCAGAGGCGGTAACACCGGGGAGCTGTTTTTT; CDR3aa: CATSRGGNTGELFF
d_gene: .; j_gene: TRBJ2-1; abundance: few; v_gene: TRBV6-6; CDR3nt: TGTGCCAGCAGCTCCCCCCAAAACAATGAGCAGTTCTTC; CDR3aa: CASSSPQNNEQFF
d_gene: .; j_gene: TRBJ1-2; abundance: .; v_gene: TRBV18; CDR3nt: TGTGCCAGCTCACCAACCGGGGGTGTTGGCTACACCTTC; CDR3aa: CASSPTGGVGYTF
d_gene: TRBD2; j_gene: TRBJ2-2; abundance: .; v_gene: TRBV7-2; CDR3nt: TGTGCCAGCAGCAGCGGGAGGGGCACCGGGGAGCTGTTTTTT; CDR3aa: CASSSGRGTGELFF
d_gene: .; j_gene: TRBJ2-3; abundance: .; v_gene: TRBV28; CDR3nt: TGTGCCAGCAGTTGGGGGGAAACCACAGATACGCAGTATTTT; CDR3aa: CASSWGETTDTQYF
d_gene: .; j_gene: TRBJ1-4; abundance: .; v_gene: TRBV28; CDR3nt: TGTGCCAGCAGTTTATGGCGGACGGGGGTAAAAGAAAAACTGTTTTTT; CDR3aa: CASSLWRTGVKEKLFF
d_gene: .; j_gene: TRBJ2-6; abundance: many; v_gene: TRBV5-1; CDR3nt: TGCGCCAGCAGCTCACAGGGTGTTGCTGGGGCCAACGTCCTGACTTTC; CDR3aa: CASSSQGVAGANVLTF
d_gene: .; j_gene: TRBJ2-7; abundance: .; v_gene: TRBV29-1; CDR3nt: TGCAGCGCCATGGACGGAGGGTACGAGCAGTACTTC; CDR3aa: CSAMDGGYEQYF
d_gene: .; j_gene: TRBJ1-6; abundance: .; v_gene: TRBV20-1; CDR3nt: TGCAGTGCTACAGGGAATTCACCCCTCCACTTT; CDR3aa: CSATGNSPLHF
d_gene: .; j_gene: TRBJ2-1; abundance: .; v_gene: TRBV10-3; CDR3nt: TGTGCCATCAGAGCGAGGGGCGATGAGCAGTTCTTC; CDR3aa: CAIRARGDEQFF
d_gene: .; j_gene: TRBJ1-1; abundance: .; v_gene: TRBV6-5; CDR3nt: TGTGCCAGCATTCAAGTGGGTAGCACTGAAGCTTTCTTT; CDR3aa: CASIQVGSTEAFF
d_gene: .; j_gene: TRBJ2-2; abundance: .; v_gene: TRBV5-1; CDR3nt: TGCGCCAGCAGAAAGGGTTTTACCGGGGAGCTGTTTTTT; CDR3aa: CASRKGFTGELFF
d_gene: .; j_gene: TRBJ1-2; abundance: .; v_gene: TRBV27; CDR3nt: TGTGCCAGCCCCGGAGGCAAAGATGGCTACACCTTC; CDR3aa: CASPGGKDGYTF
d_gene: .; j_gene: TRBJ2-7; abundance: .; v_gene: TRBV2; CDR3nt: TGTGCCAGCAGTGATGGGGCAGGGAACTACGAGCAGTACTTC; CDR3aa: CASSDGAGNYEQYF
d_gene: .; j_gene: TRBJ1-5; abundance: .; v_gene: TRBV30; CDR3nt: TGTGCCTGGACCGAAGCCACCAACAGGGATCGTCAGCCCCAGCATTTT; CDR3aa: CAWTEATNRDRQPQHF
d_gene: .; j_gene: TRBJ1-5; abundance: .; v_gene: TRBV19; CDR3nt: TGTGCCAGTAGTGATTCTCTACCACCCCCGCCCCAGCATTTT; CDR3aa: CASSDSLPPPPQHF
d_gene: .; j_gene: TRBJ1-2; abundance: .; v_gene: TRBV19; CDR3nt: TGTGCCAGTAGTATAGATCCGGGAGTAGGCTACACCTTC; CDR3aa: CASSIDPGVGYTF
d_gene: .; j_gene: TRBJ1-6; abundance: .; v_gene: TRBV28; CDR3nt: TGTGCCAGCAGATTAGCCAATTCACCCCTCCACTTT; CDR3aa: CASRLANSPLHF
d_gene: TRBD1; j_gene: TRBJ1-1; abundance: .; v_gene: TRBV5-1; CDR3nt: TGCGCCAGCAGCCCGCTGACAGGGGGACGAAACACTGAAGCTTTCTTT; CDR3aa: CASSPLTGGRNTEAFF
d_gene: .; j_gene: TRBJ1-3; abundance: once; v_gene: TRBV11-2; CDR3nt: TGTGCCAGCAGCTTAGTGGGCAGCCTAAGCTCTGGAAACACCATATATTTT; CDR3aa: CASSLVGSLSSGNTIYF
d_gene: .; j_gene: TRBJ2-7; abundance: .; v_gene: TRBV27; CDR3nt: TGTGCCAGCAGACCGGGACTCCAGTCGGACGAGCAGTACTTC; CDR3aa: CASRPGLQSDEQYF
d_gene: .; j_gene: TRBJ1-2; abundance: .; v_gene: TRBV29-1; CDR3nt: TGCAGCGTTGAGGAACCCTTATCAAAAACGGGCGGCTACACCTTC; CDR3aa: CSVEEPLSKTGGYTF
d_gene: .; j_gene: TRBJ2-1; abundance: .; v_gene: TRBV28; CDR3nt: TGTGCCAGCCATAAGGGGAGACAGCCGTTCTTC; CDR3aa: CASHKGRQPFF
d_gene: TRBD2; j_gene: TRBJ2-2; abundance: once; v_gene: TRBV5-1; CDR3nt: TGCGCCAGCAGGGGAGCGGGAGTCAACACCGGGGAGCTGTTTTTT; CDR3aa: CASRGAGVNTGELFF
d_gene: TRBD2; j_gene: TRBJ2-2; abundance: .; v_gene: TRBV7-8; CDR3nt: TGTGCCAGCAGCCCCTTCGGGGGGGACACCGGGGAGCTGTTTTTT; CDR3aa: CASSPFGGDTGELFF
d_gene: TRBD2; j_gene: TRBJ2-3; abundance: .; v_gene: TRBV10-3; CDR3nt: TGTGCCATCAGCTTAGCGGGAGTTGGCACAGATACGCAGTATTTT; CDR3aa: CAISLAGVGTDTQYF
d_gene: .; j_gene: TRBJ2-1; abundance: .; v_gene: TRBV7-9; CDR3nt: TGTGCCAGCGGCCGGGTAACCCACAATGAGCAGTTCTTC; CDR3aa: CASGRVTHNEQFF
d_gene: TRBD1; j_gene: TRBJ1-3; abundance: .; v_gene: TRBV11-2; CDR3nt: TGTGCCAGCAGCTCCGGGACAGGGGGTGGAAACACCATATATTTT; CDR3aa: CASSSGTGGGNTIYF
d_gene: .; j_gene: TRBJ1-4; abundance: .; v_gene: TRBV15; CDR3nt: TGTGCCACCAGCGGAGGGGAAAAAAAACTGTTTTTT; CDR3aa: CATSGGEKKLFF